These 11 T cell receptor beta chains originate from one sample sequenced in a study of blood T cells in healthy people across ages. Next came a second PCR, run for about 7 to 12 cycles, which used a sample-barcoded 5' primer along with a J-beta primer mix. MiXCR, run by TCRdb on the 5' RACE reads, gives a single entry per CDR3 protein. The sample holds roughly 700,000 distinct CDR3 sequences, approximately 49% seen once. What was sequenced was blood. The receptors shown here come from a woman aged 60 to 75 in good health.

Concerning this clonotype: An end of the junction differs from the germline gene, which may be a read error. The chain carries TRBV4-2 and TRBJ1-2; possible D gene TRBD1, 6 bases. The CDR3 is made up of 14 amino acids. Germline CDR1 is LGHNA and CDR2 is YNFKEQ. As DNA, the CDR3 is TGTGCCAGCAGCCAAGATCCAGGGGTAGATGGCCACACCTTC. Translation: CASSQDPGVDGHTF.

The chain recombines TRBV9 with TRBJ2-5, with 8 bases matching TRBD1. The DNA end is a closer match to TRBJ2-7, so the J assignment may be wrong. The CDR3 spans 15 residues. The V gene's germline CDR1 is SGDLS and CDR2 YYNGEE. In nucleotides, the CDR3 is TGTGCCAGCAGCGAGGTGACAGGGGATACCTACGAGCAGTACTTC. Translating gives CASSEVTGDTYEQYF.

The J gene is TRBJ2-3, the V gene TRBV7-2; TRBD1 is a possible D gene (6 bases). The germline CDR1 and CDR2 sequences are SGHTA and FQGNSA. The CDR3 contains 14 residues. Trimming took 5 bases from V and 5 from J, leaving 14 bases between them. The CDR3 DNA reads TGTGCCAGCAGCCCTACAGGGCCTATAGATACGCAGTATTTT. This sequence encodes CASSPTGPIDTQYF.

This clonotype was recorded at least ten times. The J gene is TRBJ1-2, the V gene TRBV15, with no clear D. This CDR3 comprises 14 residues. Trimming cost V 5 bases and J 2 bases, with 12 bases left between them. Germline values: CDR1 LNHNV, CDR2 YYDKDF (reference sequence). The CDR3 region is CATSPPEPNYGYTF. CDR3 bases: TGTGCCACCAGCCCCCCGGAACCGAACTATGGCTACACCTTC. The full variable domain, its missing parts supplied by reference TRBV15 and TRBJ1-2, is DAMVIQNPRYQVTQFGKPVTLSCSQTLNHNVMYWYQQKSSQAPKLLFHYYDKDFNNEADTPDNFQSRRPNTSFCFLDIRSPGLGDTAMYLCATSPPEPNYGYTFGSGTRLTVV.

In its sample, this clonotype was seen a few times. CDR3 DNA sequence: TGTGCCATCAGCGGGTTGGGGGAGGGGGAATCCTATGAGCAGTTCTTC. Translation: CAISGLGEGESYEQFF. The chain uses TRBV10-3 and TRBJ2-1; TRBD2 is a possible D gene (7 bases). From germline, CDR1 is ENHRY and CDR2 SYGVKD. Trimming took off 6 bases at V and 8 bases at J, with 23 bases between the two ends. The CDR3 is 16 residues long.

With regard to this clonotype: One end of the junction is discordant with germline, which a read error may explain. The chain uses TRBV28 and TRBJ1-4, with 9 bases that match TRBD1. The CDR3 loop spans 19 amino acids. Germline CDR1 and CDR2: MDHEN and SYDVKM. In nucleotides, the CDR3 is TGCGCCAGCAGTCCCGCTCACTCCGGACAGGGGTCAACTAATGAAAAACTGTTTTTT. This sequence encodes CASSPAHSGQGSTNEKLFF.

The gene calls are TRBV27 and TRBJ2-2; D is undetermined. V dropped 5 bases and J dropped 7 bases, with 11 bases sitting between them. CDR3 size: 13 residues. The germline gives CDR1 MNHEY, CDR2 SMNVEV (reference sequence). The CDR3 DNA sequence: TGTGCCAGCAGTAGACACTTGGGCGGGGAGCTGTTTTTT. It translates to CASSRHLGGELFF.

This rearrangement joins TRBV5-1 to TRBJ2-7; the D is unclear. The V gene lost 4 bases and the J gene lost 2 bases, with 13 bases spanning the gap. The germline V gene encodes CDR1 SGHRS and CDR2 YFSETQ. This CDR3 has 14 amino acids. The CDR3 reads CASSQDLDAYEQYF. The CDR3 region has the DNA TGCGCCAGCAGCCAGGACCTCGATGCCTACGAGCAGTACTTC.

This rearrangement joins TRBV19 to TRBJ2-2; 7 nucleotides agree with TRBD1. The V gene's germline CDR1 is LNHDA and CDR2 SQIVND (reference sequence). The CDR3 totals 16 residues. The V segment lost 4 bases and the J segment 0 bases; nucleotides outside the gene matches: 5. The CDR3 nucleotides read TGTGCCAGTAGTAGATGGGGACAGACGAACACCGGGGAGCTGTTTTTT. It yields the protein CASSRWGQTNTGELFF.

The rearrangement uses TRBV29-1 and TRBJ2-5; 7 bases match TRBD2. TRBJ2-7 explains the end of the DNA better; the J call may be wrong. The CDR3 runs 12 residues. Looked up from germline, CDR1 is SQVTM and CDR2 is ANQGSEA. The CDR3 reads CSVGWGGDEQYF. CDR3 nucleotide sequence: TGCAGCGTGGGATGGGGGGGTGACGAGCAGTACTTC.

This rearrangement joins TRBV7-9 to TRBJ1-2; possibly TRBD1 for D (5 bases). Per germline, CDR1 SEHNR and CDR2 FQNEAQ (reference sequence). The CDR3 is 14 residues long. The germline V and J ends were trimmed by 5 bases and 8 bases, with 18 bases remaining between them. In DNA, the CDR3 is TGTGCCAGCAGCCGGGCGGGGGGGAGATACGGCTACACCTTC. This translates into CASSRAGGRYGYTF.